A selection of T cell receptor beta chains follows, all from one sample in a study of cytomegalovirus exposure and HLA in healthy donors. Repertoires were generated with immunoSEQ multiplex PCR, while TCRdb's copy carries only in-frame clones and drops some. The listing contains more than 200,000 clones. The sequencing input was PBMCs. Receptors originate from a woman in her 30s in good health and CMV-seropositive. The conserved cysteine and the conserved F or W are not part of the CDR3 here.

V: TRBV18; J: TRBJ1-6; CDR3: ASSPSEESPLH
V: TRBV18; J: TRBJ1-2; CDR3: ASSRNTREDYGYT
V: TRBV11-2; J: TRBJ2-5; CDR3: ASSLDVLAGETQY
V: TRBV10-3; J: TRBJ2-5; CDR3: AISESGGSPLETQY
V: TRBV30; J: TRBJ2-1; CDR3: AWSVLLYNEQF
V: TRBV5-5; J: TRBJ2-2; CDR3: ASSLRGLNTGELF
V: TRBV5-1; J: TRBJ1-2; CDR3: ASSLSQPGAAYGYT
V: TRBV7-2; J: TRBJ2-7; CDR3: ASSLAHGHEQY
V: TRBV6-5; J: TRBJ2-7; CDR3: ASKTGLAGYEQY
V: TRBV7-9; J: TRBJ2-5; CDR3: ASSLYGGQETQY
V: TRBV7-8; J: TRBJ1-6; CDR3: ASSPPRSESYNSPLH
V: TRBV2; J: TRBJ2-7; CDR3: ASSGPDPGQGKH
V: TRBV7-8; J: TRBJ1-5; CDR3: ASSSMGLNSNQPQH
V: TRBV15; J: TRBJ1-1; CDR3: ATSRDRGNTEAF
V: TRBV11-3; J: TRBJ2-3; CDR3: ASSLGLAGTTDTQY
V: TRBV29-1; J: TRBJ1-1; CDR3: SVAAAGNTEAF
V: TRBV5-6; J: TRBJ2-1; CDR3: ASSYETSANSYNEQF
V: TRBV6-1; J: TRBJ1-4; CDR3: ASSSPGTGNEKLF
V: TRBV7-9; J: TRBJ2-1; CDR3: ASIQDGGRNSYNEQF
V: TRBV5-6; J: TRBJ1-5; CDR3: ASSSDSSNQPQH